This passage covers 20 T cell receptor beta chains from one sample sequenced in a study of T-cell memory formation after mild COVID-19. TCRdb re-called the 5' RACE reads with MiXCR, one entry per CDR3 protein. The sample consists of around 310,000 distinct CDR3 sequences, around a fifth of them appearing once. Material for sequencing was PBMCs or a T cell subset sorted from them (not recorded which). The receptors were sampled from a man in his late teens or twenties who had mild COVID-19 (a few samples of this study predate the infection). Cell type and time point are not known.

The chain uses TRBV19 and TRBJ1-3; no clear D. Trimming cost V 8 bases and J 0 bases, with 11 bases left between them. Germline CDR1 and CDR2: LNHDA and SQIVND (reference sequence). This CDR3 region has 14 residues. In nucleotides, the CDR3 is TGTGCCAGTGAGACGGTGAGCTCTGGAAACACCATATATTTT. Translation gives CASETVSSGNTIYF.

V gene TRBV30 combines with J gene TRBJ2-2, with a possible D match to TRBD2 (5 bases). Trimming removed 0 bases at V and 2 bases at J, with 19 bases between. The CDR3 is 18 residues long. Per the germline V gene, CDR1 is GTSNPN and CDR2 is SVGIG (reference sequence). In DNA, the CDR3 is TGTGCCTGGAGTGTTTATAGGACTCCAAACGGTAACACCGGGGAGCTGTTTTTT. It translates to CAWSVYRTPNGNTGELFF.

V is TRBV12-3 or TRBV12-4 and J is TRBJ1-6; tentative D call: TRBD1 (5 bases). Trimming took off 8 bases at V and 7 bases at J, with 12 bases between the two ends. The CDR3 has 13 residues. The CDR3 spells CASQSGVNSPLHF. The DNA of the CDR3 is TGTGCCAGCCAGTCGGGGGTAAATTCACCCCTCCACTTT.

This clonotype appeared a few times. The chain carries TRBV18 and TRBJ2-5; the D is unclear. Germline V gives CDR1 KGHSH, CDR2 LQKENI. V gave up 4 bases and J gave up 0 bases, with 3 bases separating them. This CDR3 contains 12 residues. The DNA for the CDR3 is TGTGCCAGCTCACAGTACCAAGAGACCCAGTACTTC. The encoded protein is CASSQYQETQYF. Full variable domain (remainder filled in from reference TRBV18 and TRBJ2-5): NAGVMQNPRHLVRRRGQEARLRCSPMKGHSHVYWYRQLPEEGLKFMVYLQKENIIDESGMPKERFSAEFPKEGPSILRIQQVVRGDSAAYFCASSQYQETQYFGPGTRLLVL.

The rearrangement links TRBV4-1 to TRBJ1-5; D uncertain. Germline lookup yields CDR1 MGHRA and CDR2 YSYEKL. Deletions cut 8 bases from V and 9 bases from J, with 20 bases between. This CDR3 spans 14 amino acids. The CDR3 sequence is CASQIREAAGPQHF. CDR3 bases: TGCGCCAGCCAAATTCGGGAGGCCGCGGGGCCCCAGCATTTT.

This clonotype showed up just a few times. CDR3 loop: CASSLRVGQETQYF. CDR3 sequence (DNA): TGTGCCAGCAGCTTACGAGTCGGGCAAGAGACCCAGTACTTC. This chain uses TRBV7-9 with TRBJ2-5; D ambiguous. CDR3 length: 14 amino acids. V lost 2 bases and J lost 2, with 9 bases in between. The germline V gene has CDR1 SEHNR and CDR2 FQNEAQ (reference sequence).

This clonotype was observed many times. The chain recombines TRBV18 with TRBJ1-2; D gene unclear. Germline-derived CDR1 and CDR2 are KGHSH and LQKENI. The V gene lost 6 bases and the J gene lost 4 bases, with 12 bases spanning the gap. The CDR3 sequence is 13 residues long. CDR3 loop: CASSPDVRYGYTF. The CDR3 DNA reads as TGTGCCAGCTCTCCCGACGTCCGCTATGGCTACACCTTC.

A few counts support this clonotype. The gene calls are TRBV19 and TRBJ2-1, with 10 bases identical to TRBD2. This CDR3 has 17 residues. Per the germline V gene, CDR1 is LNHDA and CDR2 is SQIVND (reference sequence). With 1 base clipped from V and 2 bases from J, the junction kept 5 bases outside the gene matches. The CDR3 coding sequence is TGTGCCAGTAGTATAGTGGCTAGCGGGGGAGCCTACAATGAGCAGTTCTTC. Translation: CASSIVASGGAYNEQFF.

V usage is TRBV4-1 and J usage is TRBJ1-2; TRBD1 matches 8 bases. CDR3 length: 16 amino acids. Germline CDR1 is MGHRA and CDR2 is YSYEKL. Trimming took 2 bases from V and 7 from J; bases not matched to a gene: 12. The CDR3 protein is CASSQPTQGDRGGYTF. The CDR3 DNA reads TGCGCCAGCAGCCAACCCACACAGGGGGATAGAGGTGGCTACACCTTC.

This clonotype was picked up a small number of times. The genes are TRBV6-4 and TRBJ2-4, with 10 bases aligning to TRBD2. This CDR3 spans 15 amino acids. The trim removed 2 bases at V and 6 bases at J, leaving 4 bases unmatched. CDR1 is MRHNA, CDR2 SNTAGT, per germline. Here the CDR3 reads CASSDQAGGGNIQYF. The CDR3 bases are TGTGCCAGCAGTGACCAAGCGGGGGGGGGAAACATTCAGTACTTC.

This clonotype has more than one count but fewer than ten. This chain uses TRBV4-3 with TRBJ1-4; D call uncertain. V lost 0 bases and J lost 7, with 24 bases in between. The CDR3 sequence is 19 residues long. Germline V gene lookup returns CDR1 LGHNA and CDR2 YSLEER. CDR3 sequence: CASSQDPRTELRLGEKLFF. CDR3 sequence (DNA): TGCGCCAGCAGCCAAGATCCTCGGACGGAACTTAGGCTAGGTGAAAAACTGTTTTTT.

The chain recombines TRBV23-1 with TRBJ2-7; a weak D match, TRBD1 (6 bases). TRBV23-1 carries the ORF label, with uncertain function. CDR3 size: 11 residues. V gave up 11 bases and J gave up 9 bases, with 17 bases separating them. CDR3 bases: TGCGCCCCCCGCAGAGGGGGTGGGCAGTACGTC. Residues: CAPRRGGGQYV.

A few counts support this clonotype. The CDR3 reads CAISTGTGGYGNEKLFF. The CDR3, as DNA: TGTGCCATCAGTACCGGGACAGGGGGGTACGGTAATGAAAAACTGTTTTTT. V gene TRBV10-3 combines with J gene TRBJ1-4; 11 bases agree with TRBD1. The CDR3 covers 17 residues. Germline CDR1 and CDR2: ENHRY and SYGVKD. After removal of 5 bases from V and 4 bases from J, the junction contained 9 bases not matched to a gene.

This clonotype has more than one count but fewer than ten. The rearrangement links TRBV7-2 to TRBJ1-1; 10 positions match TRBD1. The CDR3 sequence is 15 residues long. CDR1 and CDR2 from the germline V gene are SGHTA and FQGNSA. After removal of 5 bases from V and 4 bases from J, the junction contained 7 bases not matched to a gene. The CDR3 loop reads CASSIGGTGATEAFF. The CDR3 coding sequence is TGTGCCAGCAGCATAGGCGGGACAGGGGCCACTGAAGCTTTCTTT.

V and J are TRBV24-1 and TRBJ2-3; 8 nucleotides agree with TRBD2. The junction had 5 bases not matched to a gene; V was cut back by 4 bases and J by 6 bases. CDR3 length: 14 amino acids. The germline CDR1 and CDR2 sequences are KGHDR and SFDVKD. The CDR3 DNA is TGTGCCACCAGTGAAGCGGGGGCCATTGATACGCAGTATTTT. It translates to CATSEAGAIDTQYF.

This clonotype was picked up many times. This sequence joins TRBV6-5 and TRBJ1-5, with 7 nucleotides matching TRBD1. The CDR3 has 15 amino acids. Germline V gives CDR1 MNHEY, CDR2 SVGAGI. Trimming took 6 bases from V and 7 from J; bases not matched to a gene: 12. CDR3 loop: CASRQTGYGGQPQHF. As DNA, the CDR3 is TGTGCCAGCAGACAGACAGGGTATGGAGGGCAGCCCCAGCATTTT.

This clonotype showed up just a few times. The CDR3 DNA reads TGTGCCAGCAGCCATAGACAGGGGGTAGGAGACATTCAGTACTTC. It is translated as CASSHRQGVGDIQYF. The chain recombines TRBV4-2 with TRBJ2-4; TRBD1 agrees at 9 bases. V was pared by 3 bases and J by 8 bases, with 8 bases of the junction left unmatched. Per germline, CDR1 LGHNA and CDR2 YNFKEQ. The length of the CDR3 is 15 residues.

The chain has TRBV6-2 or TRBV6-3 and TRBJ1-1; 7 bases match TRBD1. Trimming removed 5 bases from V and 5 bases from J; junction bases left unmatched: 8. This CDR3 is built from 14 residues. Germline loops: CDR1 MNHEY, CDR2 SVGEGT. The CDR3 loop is CASSPWFRGTEAFF. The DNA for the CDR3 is TGTGCCAGCAGTCCGTGGTTCAGGGGGACTGAAGCTTTCTTT.

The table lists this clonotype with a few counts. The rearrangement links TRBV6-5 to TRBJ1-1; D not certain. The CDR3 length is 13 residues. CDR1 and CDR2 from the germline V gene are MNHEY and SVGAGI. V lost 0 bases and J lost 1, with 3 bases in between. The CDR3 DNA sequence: TGTGCCAGCAGTTACTCTACGAACACTGAAGCTTTCTTT. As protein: CASSYSTNTEAFF.

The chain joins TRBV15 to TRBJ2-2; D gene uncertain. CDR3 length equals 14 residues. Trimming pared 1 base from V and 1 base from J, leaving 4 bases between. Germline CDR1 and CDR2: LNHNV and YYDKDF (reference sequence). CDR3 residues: CATSRAVNTGELFF. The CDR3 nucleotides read TGTGCCACCAGCAGAGCCGTGAACACCGGGGAGCTGTTTTTT.